This T cell receptor (beta chain) was documented in a study of tumor-infiltrating lymphocytes in primary liver carcinoma. Study-level findings and limits: Relative to blood, tumors carried a significantly larger fraction of the repertoire in their top 250 clones (p = 0.039). The study found tumor-adjacent and tumor-blood pairs overlapped less than tumor region pairs.

Worth noting for this clonotype: Its cognate antigen is unknown. One junction end does not reproduce the germline sequence, and a read error may be involved.

TCR beta cDNA was reverse-transcribed from about 0.45 ug of total RNA. The reaction used a constant-region primer and ProtoScript II reverse transcriptase. What produced the TCR beta libraries was three nested multiplex PCR rounds using slightly modified ARM-PCR. TRBV1-TRBV30 forward primers paired with a C-beta reverse primer were used in the first two PCR rounds, which ran roughly 9 cycles each. Each CDR3 protein is one row after TCRdb ran MiXCR on the multiplex PCR reads. The sample comprises approximately 47,000 distinct CDR3 sequences, 70% to 85% of which are singletons, and about 25% rests with the top ten. CDR3 length: 15 amino acids. The germline V gene encodes CDR1 SNHLY and CDR2 FYNNEI. Co-extraction of RNA and DNA was performed on 20-30 mg of unsorted bulk tissue. Five distinct regions per tumor were sampled.

Material for sequencing was liver tumor tissue from sampling region 3. The subset is: tumor region T3, left-lateral pole. The receptor comes from a man aged 35 to 55 with primary liver carcinoma and hepatitis B virus infection. This rearrangement joins TRBV2 to TRBJ1-4; possible D gene TRBD1, 5 bases. The CDR3 DNA is TGTGCCAGCAGTGAAGCGGGGCCTATCGGGGAAAAAGTGTTTTTT. Protein sequence: CASSEAGPIGEKVFF.